Each of the 12 T cell receptor beta chains below was sequenced from the same sample in a study of T cells in Graves' hyperthyroidism and ophthalmopathy. TCR beta CDR3 sequences were amplified from RNA transcripts. Using the HTBI primer set, a first-round RT-PCR was run on the TCR CDR3. TCRdb re-called the multiplex PCR reads through MiXCR, storing one row per CDR3 protein. The sample records 600,000 to 800,000 distinct CDR3 sequences, 35% being singletons. The specimen sequenced was blood. These receptors all stem from a woman aged 40 to 49 with Graves' hyperthyroidism.

A note on this clonotype: This sequence may be a read error, since a much larger clone differs from it by one base. The gene calls are TRBV12-3 or TRBV12-4 and TRBJ1-2; 9 bases map to TRBD1. There are 14 residues in the CDR3. Trimming removed 10 bases from V and 5 bases from J; junction bases left unmatched: 11. The CDR3 here is CANANTGTGYGYTF. The CDR3 DNA is TGTGCCAACGCGAACACGGGGACAGGGTATGGCTACACCTTC.

In this sample, this clonotype turned up once. This chain uses TRBV11-1 with TRBJ2-7; TRBD2 aligns across 10 bases. CDR1 and CDR2 (germline): SGHAT, FQDESV (reference sequence). This CDR3 has 14 residues. J lost 0 bases, V lost 6 bases, and 2 bases had no gene match. CDR3 amino acids: CASSTSGISYEQYF. Written as DNA, the CDR3 is TGTGCCAGCAGTACTAGCGGGATCTCCTACGAGCAGTACTTC.

The gene calls are TRBV28 and TRBJ2-5; D not resolved. Germline V gene lookup returns CDR1 MDHEN and CDR2 SYDVKM. The V end was cut by 4 bases, the J end by 4 bases, with 13 bases between. The CDR3 loop spans 14 amino acids. CDR3 sequence: CASSWNEGTETQYF. In DNA form, the CDR3 reads TGTGCCAGCAGTTGGAACGAAGGTACAGAGACCCAGTACTTC.

V gene TRBV2 combines with J gene TRBJ1-5, with 7 bases identical to TRBD1. CDR3 length equals 15 residues. Germline CDR1 and CDR2: SNHLY and FYNNEI. Trimming at V came to 5 bases and at J to 5 bases, leaving 9 bases not matched to a gene. CDR3 sequence: CASSTRTGPYQPQHF. CDR3 sequence (DNA): TGTGCCAGCAGTACCCGGACAGGCCCCTATCAGCCCCAGCATTTT.

This clonotype was picked up many times. The genes are TRBV19 and TRBJ1-2; D remains ambiguous. The germline gives CDR1 LNHDA, CDR2 SQIVND (reference sequence). The CDR3 is made up of 12 amino acids. Trimming left V 3 bases short and J 5 bases short, with 7 bases between. CDR3 region: CASSITPYGYTF. CDR3 nucleotides: TGTGCCAGTAGTATCACCCCTTATGGCTACACCTTC.

The DNA of the CDR3 is TGTGCCAGCATTGGGCAGGGGAACGGCGACACTGAAGCTTTCTTT. It codes for CASIGQGNGDTEAFF. The genes are TRBV12-3 or TRBV12-4 and TRBJ1-1; possibly TRBD1 for D (6 bases). The CDR3 contains 15 residues. Trimming cost V 7 bases and J 3 bases, with 18 bases left between them.

This rearrangement joins TRBV6-5 to TRBJ1-5, with a weak D call TRBD1 (5 bases). The V gene lost 4 bases and the J gene lost 5 bases, with 12 bases spanning the gap. The CDR3 length is 14 residues. CDR1 is MNHEY, CDR2 SVGAGI, per germline. The CDR3 nucleotides are TGTGCCAGCAGTTCACCACCCAGGGATCAGCCCCAGCATTTT. As protein: CASSSPPRDQPQHF.

The gene calls are TRBV7-2 and TRBJ1-2; the D is unclear. The germline V gene encodes CDR1 SGHTA and CDR2 FQGNSA. CDR3 length: 18 residues. Between the trimmed V and J ends, which lost 3 bases and 7 bases, there was a span of 27 bases. The DNA for the CDR3 is TGTGCCAGCAGCTTGGGAGGCGGTGAGGCTGCCGCCCAAGGTGGCTACACCTTC. It encodes CASSLGGGEAAAQGGYTF.

This chain joins TRBV7-2 and TRBJ1-2; D is unresolved. V lost 1 base and J 5 bases, leaving 8 bases between the germline ends. CDR1 and CDR2 (germline): SGHTA, FQGNSA. The CDR3 totals 13 residues. DNA of the CDR3: TGTGCCAGCAGCTTAGAGGCAGAGTATGGCTACACCTTC. It encodes CASSLEAEYGYTF.

This clonotype appeared many times. The chain carries TRBV25-1 and TRBJ1-1; D uncertain. Trimming stripped 3 bases from V and 4 bases from J, with 6 bases between. The germline CDR1 and CDR2 sequences are MGHDK and SYGVNS. CDR3 size: 12 residues. The CDR3 region has the DNA TGTGCCAGCAGTGACCCTGCCACTGAAGCTTTCTTT. As protein: CASSDPATEAFF.

This clonotype was seen at least ten times. V is TRBV29-1 and J is TRBJ1-1, with unresolved D. The V gene lost 3 bases and the J gene lost 1 base, with 9 bases spanning the gap. This CDR3 contains 13 residues. Germline values: CDR1 SQVTM, CDR2 ANQGSEA. For the CDR3, the DNA is TGCAGCGTTGACCCGGGAAGGAACACTGAAGCTTTCTTT. Protein sequence: CSVDPGRNTEAFF.

This clonotype was counted many times. The rearrangement joins TRBV2 to TRBJ2-7; D ambiguous. The CDR3 is 15 residues long. Germline V gene sequence: CDR1 SNHLY, CDR2 FYNNEI. V lost 3 bases to trimming and J lost 1 base, with 13 bases between them. The CDR3 here is CASSDRRVSSYEQYF. The CDR3 nucleotides are TGTGCCAGCAGTGATCGAAGGGTTTCATCCTACGAGCAGTACTTC. Full variable domain (outside the CDR3, taken from reference TRBV2 and TRBJ2-7): EPEVTQTPSHQVTQMGQEVILRCVPISNHLYFYWYRQILGQKVEFLVSFYNNEISEKSEIFDDQFSVERPDGSNFTLKIRSTKLEDSAMYFCASSDRRVSSYEQYFGPGTRLTVT.